These 16 T cell receptor beta chains were all obtained from the same sample, sequenced in a study of response to subunit inactivated influenza vaccine. One entry per CDR3 protein, called by TCRdb with MiXCR from the RT-PCR reads. The table records around 760,000 distinct CDR3 sequences, approximately 13% of them present only once. The specimen was PBMCs from blood, collected less than 15 days before vaccination. These receptors were collected from a man aged 50 or older who received an inactivated influenza vaccine.

This clonotype was recorded a few times. The rearrangement uses TRBV19 and TRBJ2-1; 9 bases fit TRBD2. CDR1 LNHDA and CDR2 SQIVND come from the germline V gene (reference sequence). The CDR3 runs 16 residues. V lost 5 bases to trimming and J lost 7 bases; unmatched junction nucleotides: 12. The CDR3: CASSWASGMYTNEQFF. For the CDR3, the DNA is TGTGCCAGTAGTTGGGCTAGCGGGATGTATACGAATGAGCAGTTCTTC.

The sample holds many counts of this clonotype. The chain is built from TRBV12-3 or TRBV12-4 and TRBJ2-3; D may be TRBD1 (5 bases). The CDR3 contains 14 residues. The V end was cut by 8 bases, the J end by 2 bases, with 14 bases between. The CDR3 reads CASRAGPHTDTQYF. DNA of the CDR3: TGTGCCAGCCGAGCAGGGCCACACACAGATACGCAGTATTTT.

This clonotype occurred a few times. Here the CDR3 reads CASKSRGIQETQYF. For the CDR3, the DNA is TGTGCCAGCAAAAGCAGGGGGATCCAAGAGACCCAGTACTTC. V and J are TRBV19 and TRBJ2-5, with 7 bases that match TRBD1. Per germline, CDR1 LNHDA and CDR2 SQIVND (reference sequence). The CDR3 runs 14 residues. J was trimmed by 1 base and V by 9 bases; bases with no gene match: 8. The whole variable domain, remainder taken from reference TRBV19 and TRBJ2-5, is DGGITQSPKYLFRKEGQNVTLSCEQNLNHDAMYWYRQDPGQGLRLIYYSQIVNDFQKGDIAEGYSVSREKKESFPLTVTSAQKNPTAFYLCASKSRGIQETQYFGPGTRLLVL.

This clonotype has a handful of counts. The CDR3 DNA reads as TGCAGTGCTAGGACTACCCGAAAGCGGGCAGATACGCAGTATTTT. This translates into CSARTTRKRADTQYF. The V and J genes are TRBV20-1 and TRBJ2-3, with D possibly TRBD2 on 6 matching bases. With 3 bases removed from V and 4 bases from J, the gap between germline ends came to 17 bases. The CDR3 consists of 15 residues. Germline V gene lookup returns CDR1 DFQATT and CDR2 SNEGSKA (reference sequence).

This chain uses TRBV6-1 with TRBJ2-1; TRBD1 matches 9 bases. CDR1 is MNHNS, CDR2 SASEGT, per germline. The CDR3 sequence is 15 residues long. J was trimmed by 6 bases and V by 6 bases; bases with no gene match: 9. Here the CDR3 reads CASRQTGQGSNEQFF. CDR3 coding DNA: TGTGCCAGCAGACAGACGGGACAGGGATCCAATGAGCAGTTCTTC.

This clonotype has a handful of counts. The CDR3 coding sequence is TGTGCCAGCAGTCCCCGTTTAGGGATCGTAGCGAGCAATCAGCCCCAGCATTTT. This encodes CASSPRLGIVASNQPQHF. This chain uses TRBV6-1 with TRBJ1-5; D is undetermined. This CDR3 has 18 residues. Germline V gene lookup returns CDR1 MNHNS and CDR2 SASEGT. Trimming left V 5 bases short and J 1 base short, with 21 bases between.

This clonotype was recorded a few times. The rearrangement uses TRBV5-5 and TRBJ2-1, with D tentatively TRBD1 or TRBD2 (5 bases each). V was clipped by 1 base and J by 0 bases, with 8 bases between them. Germline CDR1 SGHKS, CDR2 YYEKEE (reference sequence). This CDR3 spans 15 amino acids. The CDR3 protein is CASSLTGPSYNEQFF. The DNA for the CDR3 is TGTGCCAGCAGCTTGACGGGACCCTCCTACAATGAGCAGTTCTTC. The complete variable domain, with remaining parts taken from reference TRBV5-5 and TRBJ2-1, reads DAGVTQSPTHLIKTRGQQVTLRCSPISGHKSVSWYQQVLGQGPQFIFQYYEKEERGRGNFPDRFSARQFPNYSSELNVNALLLGDSALYLCASSLTGPSYNEQFFGPGTRLTVL.

This chain connects TRBV20-1 to TRBJ1-5, with TRBD1 matching 7 bases. CDR3 length: 16 residues. Germline V gives CDR1 DFQATT, CDR2 SNEGSKA (reference sequence). V lost 1 base, J lost 1 base, and 7 bases stayed unmatched. The DNA for the CDR3 is TGCAGTGCTAGAGCTGGCAGGGGGTTGAGCAATCAGCCCCAGCATTTT. This translates into CSARAGRGLSNQPQHF.

There are a few counts of this clonotype. The V call is TRBV12-3 or TRBV12-4, the J call TRBJ2-2; D is uncertain. This CDR3 contains 12 residues. Trimming cost V 6 bases and J 7 bases, with 9 bases left between them. In nucleotides, the CDR3 is TGTGCCAGCAGCCCGGTTGGCGGGGAGCTGTTTTTT. It is translated as CASSPVGGELFF.

The chain is built from TRBV6-2 or TRBV6-3 and TRBJ1-5; 9 bases are shared with TRBD1. The germline gives CDR1 MNHEY, CDR2 SVGEGT. V was clipped by 0 bases and J by 5 bases; unmatched bases: 2. There are 15 residues in the CDR3. DNA of the CDR3: TGTGCCAGCAGTTACTCGGACAGGGGAGATCAGCCCCAGCATTTT. It translates to CASSYSDRGDQPQHF.

This clonotype was counted between two and nine times. CDR3 loop: CASSQERQDYSPLHF. The DNA for the CDR3 is TGTGCCAGCAGCCAAGAGAGACAGGACTATTCACCCCTCCACTTT. V is TRBV3-1 and J is TRBJ1-6; the D gene is possibly TRBD1 (6 bases). The V gene's germline CDR1 is LGHDT and CDR2 YNNKEL (reference sequence). The germline V and J ends were trimmed by 0 bases and 8 bases, with 11 bases remaining between them. The CDR3 totals 15 residues.

This clonotype was recorded a few times. The rearrangement links TRBV6-1 to TRBJ2-5; D ambiguous. Trimming cost V 8 bases and J 4 bases, with 14 bases left between them. This CDR3 is built from 13 residues. Germline assignment: CDR1 MNHNS and CDR2 SASEGT. The CDR3 protein is CASSAGPTETQYF. CDR3 in DNA: TGTGCCAGCTCAGCAGGCCCTACAGAGACCCAGTACTTC.

This clonotype appeared a few times. The rearrangement uses TRBV21-1 and TRBJ2-5. TRBV21-1 is designated a pseudogene. This CDR3 is 14 amino acids long. CDR3 sequence reads: CASSKRHAKETQYF. Here the CDR3 DNA reads TGTGCCAGCAGCAAACGTCATGCCAAAGAGACCCAGTACTTC.

This clonotype appeared many times. The genes are TRBV7-9 and TRBJ1-1; D ambiguous. CDR1 and CDR2 (germline): SEHNR, FQNEAQ (reference sequence). CDR3 size: 12 residues. The ends were cut back, 3 bases at V and 0 bases at J, with 2 bases in the middle. The CDR3 region has the DNA TGTGCCAGCAGCTTGATGAACACTGAAGCTTTCTTT. Translation: CASSLMNTEAFF.

This clonotype was counted only a few times. The CDR3, as DNA: TGTGCCAGTAGTATGGCAGATACGCAGTATTTT. Translation gives CASSMADTQYF. The rearrangement joins TRBV19 to TRBJ2-3, with no clear D. The V end lost 3 bases, the J end lost 4 bases, and 2 bases lay between the germline ends. This CDR3 contains 11 residues. Germline V lookup: CDR1 LNHDA, CDR2 SQIVND (reference sequence).

There are a few counts of this clonotype. The rearrangement links TRBV20-1 to TRBJ2-4; D is unresolved. The CDR3 has 13 amino acids. CDR1 and CDR2 from the germline V gene are DFQATT and SNEGSKA (reference sequence). Trimming took 6 bases from V and 0 from J, leaving 9 bases between them. CDR3 region: CSAASRAKNIQYF. The DNA for the CDR3 is TGCAGTGCAGCGAGTCGAGCCAAAAACATTCAGTACTTC.